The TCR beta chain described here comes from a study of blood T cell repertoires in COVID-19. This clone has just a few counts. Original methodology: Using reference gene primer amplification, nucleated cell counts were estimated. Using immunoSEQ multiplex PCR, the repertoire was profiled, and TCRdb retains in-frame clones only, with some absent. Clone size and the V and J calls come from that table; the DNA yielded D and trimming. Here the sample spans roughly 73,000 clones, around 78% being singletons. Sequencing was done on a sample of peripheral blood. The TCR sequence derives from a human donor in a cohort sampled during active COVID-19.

The CDR3 here is CASSPRTSTDTQYF. The CDR3 nucleotides are TGTGCCAGCAGCCCGCGGACTAGCACAGATACGCAGTATTTT. V and J are TRBV5-4 and TRBJ2-3; a possible D gene is TRBD2 (5 bases). The CDR3 contains 14 residues. V was shortened by 4 bases and J by 0 bases, with 9 bases between the two germline ends. Germline V CDR1 and CDR2: SGHNT, YYREEE (reference sequence).